Described below is a single T cell receptor (beta chain) sequence and its context. Antigen: not known. The sample originates from a study of cytomegalovirus exposure and HLA in healthy donors. Study conclusions and caveats: At a 0.05 false discovery rate, a later analysis found some 17,000 TCR beta sequences to be associated with HLA alleles. As a later analysis showed, a missense DCLRE1C variant was linked to trimming of TCR beta V- and J-genes. Later, an analysis showed that TCR beta chains associated with HLA were more clonally expanded than others that were equally common.

The PCR used 60 Vbeta and 13 Jbeta primers. In the authors' workflow: Later, tens of millions of unique TCR beta chains were counted in an analysis, and some 9.9 million of them were shared. TCRdb keeps only in-frame clones here, not all; method: immunoSEQ multiplex PCR. V, J and clone size were drawn from that table, and D and trimming were deduced from the DNA. The sample has about 200,000 clones, roughly 72% seen once. The source material was PBMCs. The clonotype originates from a man aged 25 to 40 in good health and CMV-seronegative.

CDR3 sequence (DNA): TGTGCCAGCAGCTCGTCCCTATTGCGGGTTTCCTACGAGCAGTACTTC. It translates to CASSSSLLRVSYEQYF. The rearrangement uses TRBV11-1 and TRBJ2-7; D may be TRBD2 (5 bases). CDR3 size: 16 residues. From germline, CDR1 is SGHAT and CDR2 FQDESV (reference sequence). V lost 4 bases to trimming and J lost 1 base, with 17 bases between them.